A selection of T cell receptor beta chains follows, all from one sample in a study of T-cell reconstitution after alpha-beta-depleted transplantation in children. Using its own MiXCR run on the PCR reads, TCRdb lists one record per CDR3 protein. The sample lists about 980,000 distinct CDR3 sequences, around 30% occurring once. This sample comprised PBMCs, mostly from graft donor cells, obtained 360 days after TCRalphabeta/CD19-depleted stem cell transplant. These receptors came from a boy in the first two years of life who had a stem cell transplant for SCID, so the T cells may come from the graft donor. The CDR3 runs from the conserved cysteine through the conserved F or W. D genes are given only for firm matches. Rows give clone size only sometimes, using once, few, many, or a class for an expanded clone.

d_call,v_call,clone_size,j_call,cdr3_aa,cdr3_nt
TRBD1,TRBV9,.,TRBJ2-5,CASSETGTEETQYF,TGTGCCAGCAGCGAGACCGGGACAGAAGAGACCCAGTACTTC
TRBD1,TRBV10-3,.,TRBJ2-7,CAITAGTGLYEQYF,TGTGCCATCACCGCCGGGACAGGACTCTACGAGCAGTACTTC
.,TRBV4-3,few,TRBJ2-3,CASSQERGFTDTQYF,TGCGCCAGCAGCCAAGAACGAGGGTTCACAGATACGCAGTATTTT
.,TRBV9,few,TRBJ2-7,CASSVDYSYEQYF,TGTGCCAGCAGCGTAGATTACAGTTACGAGCAGTACTTC
TRBD2,TRBV4-2,.,TRBJ2-7,CASSQLAGEAYEQYF,TGTGCCAGCAGCCAACTAGCGGGGGAGGCCTACGAGCAGTACTTC
.,TRBV3-1,.,TRBJ1-2,CASSQRYGPIGTNYGYTF,TGTGCCAGCAGCCAACGGTATGGGCCAATTGGGACTAACTATGGCTACACCTTC
.,TRBV12-3/TRBV12-4,.,TRBJ2-1,CASRTLYNEQFF,TGTGCCAGCAGGACACTGTACAATGAGCAGTTCTTC
.,TRBV20-1,.,TRBJ1-5,CSARDPQHSNQPQHF,TGCAGTGCTAGAGATCCTCAGCATAGCAATCAGCCCCAGCATTTT
.,TRBV5-1,.,TRBJ1-4,CASSLVSAANEKLFF,TGCGCCAGCAGCTTGGTCTCTGCGGCTAATGAAAAACTGTTTTTT
.,TRBV7-8,few,TRBJ1-5,CASSPDGGPQHF,TGTGCCAGCAGCCCGGATGGGGGGCCCCAGCATTTT
.,TRBV7-2,few,TRBJ1-4,CASSSYRVANEKLFF,TGTGCCAGCAGCTCCTACAGGGTTGCTAATGAAAAACTGTTTTTT
.,TRBV28,few,TRBJ2-1,CASSSSTPLNEQFF,TGTGCCAGCAGTTCTAGCACCCCCCTCAATGAGCAGTTCTTC
.,TRBV7-3,.,TRBJ2-2,CASSLTGGPGGELFF,TGTGCCAGCAGCTTAACGGGGGGGCCCGGCGGGGAGCTGTTTTTT
TRBD1,TRBV20-1,few,TRBJ1-5,CSVTGRSNQPQHF,TGCAGTGTGACAGGGAGGAGCAATCAGCCCCAGCATTTT
TRBD1,TRBV13,.,TRBJ1-2,CASSLRDRGREFYGYTF,TGTGCCAGCAGCTTACGGGACAGGGGGCGCGAGTTCTATGGCTACACCTTC
TRBD2,TRBV6-5,few,TRBJ2-1,CASSYSDTSDEQFF,TGTGCCAGCAGTTACTCTGATACTAGCGATGAGCAGTTCTTC
.,TRBV9,.,TRBJ2-2,CASSVVTKGGELFF,TGTGCCAGCAGCGTAGTAACTAAGGGCGGGGAGCTGTTTTTT
TRBD1,TRBV11-2,once,TRBJ2-3,CACSPTGADTQYF,TGTGCCTGCAGCCCGACAGGGGCAGATACGCAGTATTTT
.,TRBV10-3,.,TRBJ2-3,CAISSYGHPDTQYF,TGTGCCATCAGTTCTTACGGGCACCCAGATACGCAGTATTTT
.,TRBV28,.,TRBJ2-5,CASSFQGRRFQETQYF,TGTGCCAGCAGTTTCCAGGGACGGAGGTTCCAAGAGACCCAGTACTTC
TRBD1,TRBV19,.,TRBJ1-1,CATRSTGATEAFF,TGTGCCACTCGATCGACAGGGGCCACTGAAGCTTTCTTT
.,TRBV28,.,TRBJ1-3,CASSHGDLSGNTIYF,TGTGCCAGCTCTCACGGGGACCTCTCTGGAAACACCATATATTTT
TRBD2,TRBV15,.,TRBJ2-3,CATSREGASGGASDTQYF,TGTGCCACCAGCAGAGAAGGGGCTAGCGGGGGGGCCTCAGATACGCAGTATTTT
TRBD1,TRBV12-3/TRBV12-4,.,TRBJ1-1,CASRRQGTGSTEAFF,TGTGCCAGCAGGAGACAGGGAACGGGTAGCACTGAAGCTTTCTTT
TRBD1,TRBV12-3/TRBV12-4,.,TRBJ1-5,CASSPGDRDNQPQHF,TGTGCCAGCAGCCCAGGTGACAGGGACAATCAGCCCCAGCATTTT
.,TRBV10-3,.,TRBJ2-3,CAISLTRTDTQYF,TGTGCCATCAGCCTTACTAGGACAGATACGCAGTATTTT
.,TRBV7-2,.,TRBJ1-5,CASSLRGAWQPQHF,TGTGCCAGCAGCTTAAGGGGGGCGTGGCAGCCCCAGCATTTT
TRBD2,TRBV4-3,many,TRBJ2-3,CASSHRTSGGLFGTDTQYF,TGCGCCAGCAGCCACAGGACTAGCGGGGGGCTGTTTGGGACAGATACGCAGTATTTT
.,TRBV12-3/TRBV12-4,.,TRBJ2-1,CASRIRVTGEQFF,TGTGCCAGCAGAATTCGGGTGACGGGTGAGCAGTTCTTC
.,TRBV4-1,many,TRBJ2-5,CASSQDMRETQYF,TGCGCCAGCAGCCAAGATATGAGAGAGACCCAGTACTTC
.,TRBV20-1,.,TRBJ2-1,CSAKDGPKQFF,TGCAGTGCTAAAGACGGCCCAAAGCAGTTCTTC
TRBD2,TRBV5-1,.,TRBJ2-1,CASSLLAGGNEQFF,TGTGCCAGCAGTTTATTAGCGGGGGGCAATGAGCAGTTCTTC
.,TRBV7-2,.,TRBJ1-2,CASSGLLPGNYYGYTF,TGTGCCAGCAGCGGGCTTCTTCCGGGGAACTACTATGGCTACACCTTC
.,TRBV4-1,few,TRBJ1-1,CASSQIGLTEAFF,TGCGCCAGCAGCCAGATAGGATTAACTGAAGCTTTCTTT
.,TRBV12-3/TRBV12-4,.,TRBJ2-5,CASSLVPGKGQETQYF,TGTGCCAGCAGTTTAGTGCCGGGAAAGGGCCAAGAGACCCAGTACTTC
TRBD2,TRBV2,.,TRBJ2-1,CASSEMTSQLRNEQFF,TGTGCCAGCAGTGAGATGACTAGCCAGTTAAGGAATGAGCAGTTCTTC
TRBD2,TRBV7-2,many,TRBJ2-5,CASSRELAAQETQYF,TGTGCCAGCAGCAGGGAGCTAGCGGCACAAGAGACCCAGTACTTC
.,TRBV28,.,TRBJ2-7,CASSLTGTQLDEQYF,TGTGCCAGCAGTTTAACGGGGACACAACTAGACGAGCAGTACTTC
.,TRBV18,few,TRBJ2-3,CASSPQAGTSTDTQYF,TGTGCCAGCTCACCACAGGCGGGGACTAGCACAGATACGCAGTATTTT
.,TRBV7-2,few,TRBJ2-3,CASSPGAGLTDTQYF,TGTGCCAGCAGCCCGGGAGCGGGCCTCACAGATACGCAGTATTTT
.,TRBV10-3,.,TRBJ1-2,CAISAELVDGYTF,TGTGCCATCAGTGCGGAGCTCGTGGATGGCTACACCTTC
.,TRBV20-1,.,TRBJ1-3,CSARERNTIYF,TGCAGTGCTAGAGAACGAAACACCATATATTTT
.,TRBV10-3,.,TRBJ2-2,CAISESSSRGTGELFF,TGTGCCATCAGTGAGTCCAGCTCGCGAGGCACCGGGGAGCTGTTTTTT
TRBD1,TRBV15,.,TRBJ2-1,CATSRSRQGSYNEQFF,TGTGCCACCAGCAGATCTCGACAGGGGTCCTACAATGAGCAGTTCTTC
.,TRBV6-2/TRBV6-3,.,TRBJ2-3,CASSRLGEDTQYF,TGTGCCAGCAGCAGATTAGGGGAAGATACGCAGTATTTT
TRBD2,TRBV2,.,TRBJ2-5,CASSVAGGPPQETQYF,TGTGCCAGCAGTGTGGCGGGGGGTCCGCCCCAAGAGACCCAGTACTTC
.,TRBV5-1,.,TRBJ2-4,CASNPRPGGEENIQYF,TGCGCCAGCAACCCCAGGCCGGGCGGCGAGGAAAACATTCAGTACTTC
TRBD2,TRBV5-1,.,TRBJ2-3,CASSLGTSVGTDTQYF,TGCGCCAGCAGCTTAGGGACTAGTGTTGGCACAGATACGCAGTATTTT
.,TRBV3-1,.,TRBJ2-2,CASADPTTGELFF,TGTGCCAGCGCCGACCCCACCACCGGGGAGCTGTTTTTT
.,TRBV27,.,TRBJ2-7,CASRPHGGAYEQYF,TGTGCCAGTCGCCCCCACGGTGGGGCCTACGAGCAGTACTTC
TRBD1,TRBV27,.,TRBJ1-6,CATSTGGASYNSPLHF,TGTGCCACCTCGACAGGGGGCGCATCCTATAATTCACCCCTCCACTTT
TRBD2,TRBV20-1,.,TRBJ2-2,CSARTSENTGELFF,TGCAGTGCTCGGACTAGCGAGAACACCGGGGAGCTGTTTTTT
.,TRBV10-3,few,TRBJ2-1,CAISESDRKYYNEQFF,TGTGCCATCAGTGAGTCAGACAGGAAGTATTACAATGAGCAGTTCTTC
.,TRBV4-1,.,TRBJ1-5,CASSQDQVRDSNQPQHF,TGCGCCAGCAGCCAAGATCAGGTCAGGGATAGCAATCAGCCCCAGCATTTT
.,TRBV5-1,few,TRBJ2-5,CASSQEIQTQYF,TGCGCCAGCAGCCAGGAAATACAGACCCAGTACTTC
TRBD1,TRBV6-2/TRBV6-3,.,TRBJ2-3,CASRPMERVGTDTDTQYF,TGTGCCAGCAGACCCATGGAGCGCGTGGGGACAGATACAGATACGCAGTATTTT